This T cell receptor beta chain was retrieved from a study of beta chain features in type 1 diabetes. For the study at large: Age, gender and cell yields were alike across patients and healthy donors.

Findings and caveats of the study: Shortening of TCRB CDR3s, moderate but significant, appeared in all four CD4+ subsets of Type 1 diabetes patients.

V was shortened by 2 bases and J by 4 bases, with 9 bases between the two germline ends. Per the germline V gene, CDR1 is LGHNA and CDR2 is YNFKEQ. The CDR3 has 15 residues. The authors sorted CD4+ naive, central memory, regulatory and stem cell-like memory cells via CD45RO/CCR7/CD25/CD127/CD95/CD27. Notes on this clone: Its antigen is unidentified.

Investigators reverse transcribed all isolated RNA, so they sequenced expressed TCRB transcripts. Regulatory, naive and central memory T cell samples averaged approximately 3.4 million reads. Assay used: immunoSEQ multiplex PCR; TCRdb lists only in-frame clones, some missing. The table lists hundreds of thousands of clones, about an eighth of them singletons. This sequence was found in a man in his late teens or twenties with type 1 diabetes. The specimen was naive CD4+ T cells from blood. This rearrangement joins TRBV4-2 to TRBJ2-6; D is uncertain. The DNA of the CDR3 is TGTGCCAGCAGCCAACCAGAAAGGGGGGCCAACGTCCTGACTTTC. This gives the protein CASSQPERGANVLTF.